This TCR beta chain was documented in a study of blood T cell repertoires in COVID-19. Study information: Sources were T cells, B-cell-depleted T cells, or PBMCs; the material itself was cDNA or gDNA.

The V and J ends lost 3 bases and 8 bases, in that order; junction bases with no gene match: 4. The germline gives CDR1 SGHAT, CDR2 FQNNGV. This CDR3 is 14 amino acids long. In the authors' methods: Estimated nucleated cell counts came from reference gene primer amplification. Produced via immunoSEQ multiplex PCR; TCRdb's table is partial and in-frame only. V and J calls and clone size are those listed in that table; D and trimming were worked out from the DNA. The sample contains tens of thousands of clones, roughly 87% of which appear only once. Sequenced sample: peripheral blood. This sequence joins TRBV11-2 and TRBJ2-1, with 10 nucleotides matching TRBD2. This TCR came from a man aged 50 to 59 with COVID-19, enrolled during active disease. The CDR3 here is CASSFASGSHEQFF. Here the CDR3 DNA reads TGTGCCAGCAGCTTCGCTAGCGGGAGTCATGAGCAGTTCTTC. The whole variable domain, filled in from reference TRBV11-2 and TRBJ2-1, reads EAGVAQSPRYKIIEKRQSVAFWCNPISGHATLYWYQQILGQGPKLLIQFQNNGVVDDSQLPKDRFSAERLKGVDSTLKIQPAKLEDSAVYLCASSFASGSHEQFFGPGTRLTVL.